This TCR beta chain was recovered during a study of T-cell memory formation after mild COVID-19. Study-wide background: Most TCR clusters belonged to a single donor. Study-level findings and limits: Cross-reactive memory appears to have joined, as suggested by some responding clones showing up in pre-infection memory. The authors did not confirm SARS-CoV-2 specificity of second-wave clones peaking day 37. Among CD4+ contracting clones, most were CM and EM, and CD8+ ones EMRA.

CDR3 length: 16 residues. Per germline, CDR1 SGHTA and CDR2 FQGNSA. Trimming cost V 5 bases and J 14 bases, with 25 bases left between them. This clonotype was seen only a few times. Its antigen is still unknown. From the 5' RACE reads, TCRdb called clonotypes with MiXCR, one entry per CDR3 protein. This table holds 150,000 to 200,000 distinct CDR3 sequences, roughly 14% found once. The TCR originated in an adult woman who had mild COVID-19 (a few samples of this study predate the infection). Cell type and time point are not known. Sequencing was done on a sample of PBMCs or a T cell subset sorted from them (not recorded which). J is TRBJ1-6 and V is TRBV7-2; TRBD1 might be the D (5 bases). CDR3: CASSPNAPGYLGALHF. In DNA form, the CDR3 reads TGTGCCAGCAGCCCGAACGCACCGGGTTATCTAGGGGCCCTCCACTTT.